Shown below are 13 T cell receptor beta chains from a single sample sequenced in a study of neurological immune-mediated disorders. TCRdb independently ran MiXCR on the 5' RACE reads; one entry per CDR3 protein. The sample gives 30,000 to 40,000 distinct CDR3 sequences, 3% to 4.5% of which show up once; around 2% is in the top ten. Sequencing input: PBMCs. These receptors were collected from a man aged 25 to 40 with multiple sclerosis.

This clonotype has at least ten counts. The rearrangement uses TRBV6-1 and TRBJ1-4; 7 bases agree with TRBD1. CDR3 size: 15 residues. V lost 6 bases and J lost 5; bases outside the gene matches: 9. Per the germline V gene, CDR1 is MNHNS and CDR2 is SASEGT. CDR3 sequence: CASRTGRGGNEKLFF. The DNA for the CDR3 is TGTGCCAGCAGGACGGGGAGAGGGGGCAATGAAAAACTGTTTTTT.

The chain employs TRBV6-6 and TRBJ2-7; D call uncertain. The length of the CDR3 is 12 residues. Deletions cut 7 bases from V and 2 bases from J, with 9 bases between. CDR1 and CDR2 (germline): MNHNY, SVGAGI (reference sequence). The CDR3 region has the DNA TGTGCCAGCAACGGTCCAACCTACGAGCAGTACTTC. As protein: CASNGPTYEQYF.

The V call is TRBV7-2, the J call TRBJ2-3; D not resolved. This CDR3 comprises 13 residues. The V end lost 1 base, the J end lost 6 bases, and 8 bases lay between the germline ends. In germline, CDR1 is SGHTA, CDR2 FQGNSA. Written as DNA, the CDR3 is TGTGCCAGCAGCTTAGAGGGTCCGGATACGCAGTATTTT. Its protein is CASSLEGPDTQYF.

CDR3 nucleotide sequence: TGCAGTGCTAGCACCGGGGGAGCTGAAGCTTTCTTT. Translation gives CSASTGGAEAFF. The chain is built from TRBV20-1 and TRBJ1-1, with a weak D call TRBD1 (5 bases). Per germline, CDR1 DFQATT and CDR2 SNEGSKA (reference sequence). V lost 3 bases and J lost 6, with 11 bases in between. The CDR3 has 12 amino acids.

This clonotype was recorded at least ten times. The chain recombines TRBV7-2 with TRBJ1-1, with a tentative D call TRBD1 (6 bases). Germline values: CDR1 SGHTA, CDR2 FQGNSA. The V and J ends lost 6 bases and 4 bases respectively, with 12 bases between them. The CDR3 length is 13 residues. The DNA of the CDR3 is TGTGCCAGCAGGTTGGGGGGGGCCACTGAAGCTTTCTTT. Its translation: CASRLGGATEAFF.

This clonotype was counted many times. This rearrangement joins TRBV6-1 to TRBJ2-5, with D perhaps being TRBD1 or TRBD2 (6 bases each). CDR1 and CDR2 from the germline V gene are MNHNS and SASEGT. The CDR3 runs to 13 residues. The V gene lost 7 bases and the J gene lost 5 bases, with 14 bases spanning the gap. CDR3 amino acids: CASNPRGPETQYF. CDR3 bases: TGTGCCAGCAACCCTCGGGGGCCGGAGACCCAGTACTTC.

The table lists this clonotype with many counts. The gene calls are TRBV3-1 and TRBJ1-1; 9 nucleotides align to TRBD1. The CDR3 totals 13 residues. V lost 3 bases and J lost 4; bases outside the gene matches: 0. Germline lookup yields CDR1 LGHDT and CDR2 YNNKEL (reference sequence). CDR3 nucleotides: TGTGCCAGCAGCCAGGACAGGGGCACTGAAGCTTTCTTT. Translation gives CASSQDRGTEAFF.

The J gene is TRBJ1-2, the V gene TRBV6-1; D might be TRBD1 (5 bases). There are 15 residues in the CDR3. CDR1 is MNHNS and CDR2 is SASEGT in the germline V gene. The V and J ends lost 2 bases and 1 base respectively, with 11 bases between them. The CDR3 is CASSERDRVNYGYTF. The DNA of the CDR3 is TGTGCCAGCAGTGAAAGGGACCGGGTTAACTATGGCTACACCTTC.

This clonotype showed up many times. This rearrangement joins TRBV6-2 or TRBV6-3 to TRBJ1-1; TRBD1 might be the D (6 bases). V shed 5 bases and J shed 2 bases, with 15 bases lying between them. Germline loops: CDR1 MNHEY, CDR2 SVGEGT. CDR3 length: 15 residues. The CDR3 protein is CASSGEDSFNTEAFF. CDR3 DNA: TGTGCCAGCAGTGGCGAGGACAGTTTTAACACTGAAGCTTTCTTT.

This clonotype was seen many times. The CDR3 region has the DNA TGTGCCAGCAGTTTAAAGGGGAACACTGAAGCTTTCTTT. Protein sequence: CASSLKGNTEAFF. The V gene is TRBV12-3 or TRBV12-4, the J gene TRBJ1-1, with no clear D. CDR3 length equals 13 residues. The germline V and J ends were trimmed by 2 bases and 1 base, with 5 bases remaining between them.

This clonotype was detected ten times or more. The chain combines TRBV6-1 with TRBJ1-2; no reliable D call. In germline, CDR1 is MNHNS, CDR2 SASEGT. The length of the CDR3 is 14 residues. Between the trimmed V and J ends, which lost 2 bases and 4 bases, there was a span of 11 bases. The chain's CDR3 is CASSEYGGSYGYTF. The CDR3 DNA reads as TGTGCCAGCAGTGAATATGGCGGCTCCTATGGCTACACCTTC.

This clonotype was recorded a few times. The CDR3 DNA reads as TGTGCCAGCAGTCCTAGCGGGGGACAAGAGACCCAGTACTTC. Amino acid sequence: CASSPSGGQETQYF. V usage is TRBV12-3 or TRBV12-4 and J usage is TRBJ2-5; 10 bases are shared with TRBD2. J lost 2 bases, V lost 5 bases, and 2 bases had no gene match. The CDR3 extends over 14 amino acids.

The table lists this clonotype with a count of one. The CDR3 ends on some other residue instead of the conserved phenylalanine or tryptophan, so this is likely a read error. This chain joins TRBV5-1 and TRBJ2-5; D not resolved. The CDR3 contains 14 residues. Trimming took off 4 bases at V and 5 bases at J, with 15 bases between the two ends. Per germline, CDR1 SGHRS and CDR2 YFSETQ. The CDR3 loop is CASSPRTPVETQYC. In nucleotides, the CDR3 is TGCGCCAGCAGCCCAAGGACCCCCGTCGAGACCCAGTACTGC.